This TCR beta chain was sequenced in a study of identical twins. Study-wide points: A cross-sectional statistical analysis, not follow-up of the same donors, supported the conclusions. Invariant T cells like MAIT and iNKT could partly confound the zero-insertion analyses.

This clonotype has more than one count but fewer than ten. What it binds is not known. CDR1 is MNHEY and CDR2 is SVGAGI in the germline V gene. CDR3 size: 12 residues. Trimming shortened V by 0 bases and J by 7 bases, and 7 bases separated the two germline ends. MiXCR, applied by TCRdb to the 5' RACE reads, yields one record per CDR3 protein. The sample shows 700,000 or so distinct CDR3 sequences, 8.6% of them seen only once. The data were also submitted as part of a second study, on yellow fever vaccine responses in identical twins.

The origin of this receptor is a woman aged 18-29 years in good health. The source material was PBMCs. The V and J genes are TRBV6-5 and TRBJ2-7, with a tentative D call TRBD1 (5 bases). CDR3 residues: CASSYSGREQYF. CDR3 coding DNA: TGTGCCAGCAGTTACTCGGGGCGGGAGCAGTACTTC.